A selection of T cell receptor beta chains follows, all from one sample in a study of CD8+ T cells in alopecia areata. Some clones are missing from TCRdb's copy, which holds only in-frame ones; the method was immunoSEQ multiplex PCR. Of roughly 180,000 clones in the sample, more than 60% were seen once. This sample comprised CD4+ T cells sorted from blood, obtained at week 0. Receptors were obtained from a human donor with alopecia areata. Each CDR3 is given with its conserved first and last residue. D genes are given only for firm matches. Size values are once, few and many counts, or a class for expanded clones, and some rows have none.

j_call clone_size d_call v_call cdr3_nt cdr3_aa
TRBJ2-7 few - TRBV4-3 TGCGCCAGCAGCCAAGGGTTTCCGGGAGAGCAGTACTTC CASSQGFPGEQYF
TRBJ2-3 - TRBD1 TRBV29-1 TGCAGCGTTGAAGATCCCTTTAGGACAGGGACAGGCACAGATACGCAGTATTTT CSVEDPFRTGTGTDTQYF
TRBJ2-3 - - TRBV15 TGTGCCACCAGCAGAGTAGGCGGGGGCACAGATACGCAGTATTTT CATSRVGGGTDTQYF
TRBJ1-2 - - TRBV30 TGTGCCTGGGCCGCGGTCTATGGCTACACCTTC CAWAAVYGYTF
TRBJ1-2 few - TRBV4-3 TGCGCCAGCAGCCAAGGATCAGTCGGTGGCTACACCTTC CASSQGSVGGYTF
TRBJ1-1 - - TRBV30 TGTGCCTGTGCGCGGAAGAACACTGAAGCTTTCTTT CACARKNTEAFF
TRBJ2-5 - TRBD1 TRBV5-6 TGTGCCAGCAGGAGGACAGGGCAGGAGGAGACCCAGTACTTC CASRRTGQEETQYF
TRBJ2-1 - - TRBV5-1 TGCGCCAGCAGCATCACCGGGACCCCCGATGAGCAGTTCTTC CASSITGTPDEQFF
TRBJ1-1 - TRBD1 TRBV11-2 TGTGCCAGCAGCTTAGGGGTGGGACAGGGGACTGAAGCTTTCTTT CASSLGVGQGTEAFF
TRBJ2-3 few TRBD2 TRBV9 TGTGCCAGCAGCCCGACTAGCGGGGTTACAGATACGCAGTATTTT CASSPTSGVTDTQYF
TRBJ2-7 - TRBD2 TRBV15 TGTGCCACCAGCAGAGACCCTAGCGGGGTCTCCTACGAGCAGTACTTC CATSRDPSGVSYEQYF
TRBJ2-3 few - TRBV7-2 TGTGCCAGCAGCTTAGATGCGAACACAGATACGCAGTATTTT CASSLDANTDTQYF
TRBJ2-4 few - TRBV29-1 TGCAGCGTTGTTTGGGACTCAAGGGAGAACATTCAGTACTTC CSVVWDSRENIQYF
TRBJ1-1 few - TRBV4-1 TGCGCCAGCAGCTCCCCGACATCTCGAACTGAAGCTTTCTTT CASSSPTSRTEAFF
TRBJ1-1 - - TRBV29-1 TGCAGCGTGACCCGGGAAACTAACACTGAAGCTTTCTTT CSVTRETNTEAFF
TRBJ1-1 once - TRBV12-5 TGTGCTAGTGGTTTGGGGGCGGGGAACACTGAAGCTTTCTTT CASGLGAGNTEAFF